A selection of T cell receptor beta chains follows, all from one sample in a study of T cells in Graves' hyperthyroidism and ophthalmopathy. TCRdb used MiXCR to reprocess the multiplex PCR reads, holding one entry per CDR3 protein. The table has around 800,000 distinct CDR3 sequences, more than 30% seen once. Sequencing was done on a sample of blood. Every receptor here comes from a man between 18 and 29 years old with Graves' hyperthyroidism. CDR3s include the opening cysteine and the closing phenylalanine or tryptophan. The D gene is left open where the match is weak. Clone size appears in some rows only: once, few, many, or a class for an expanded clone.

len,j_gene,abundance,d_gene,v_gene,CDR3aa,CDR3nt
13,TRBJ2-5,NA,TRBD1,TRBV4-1,CASSQPDRGRLIF,TGCGCCAGCAGCCAACCAGACAGGGGGCGATTAATCTTC
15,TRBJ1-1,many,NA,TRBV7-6,CASSLASGVGTEAFF,TGTGCCAGCAGCTTAGCGTCAGGGGTGGGCACTGAAGCTTTCTTT
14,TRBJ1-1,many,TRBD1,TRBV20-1,CSAIERTGSTEAFF,TGCAGTGCTATTGAAAGGACAGGGAGCACTGAAGCTTTCTTT
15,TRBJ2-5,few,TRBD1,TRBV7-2,CASSPLTGLEETQYF,TGTGCCAGCAGCCCCCTGACAGGGTTGGAAGAGACCCAGTACTTC
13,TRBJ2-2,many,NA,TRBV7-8,CASSLDGPGELFF,TGTGCCAGCAGCTTAGATGGTCCGGGGGAGCTGTTTTTT
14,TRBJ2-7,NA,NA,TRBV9,CASSQDPGYDEQYF,TGTGCCAGCAGCCAAGATCCGGGGTACGACGAGCAGTACTTC
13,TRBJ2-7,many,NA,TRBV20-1,CSARGTDSYEQYF,TGCAGTGCTAGAGGGACGGACTCCTACGAGCAGTACTTC
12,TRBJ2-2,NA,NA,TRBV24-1,CASGIDGGELFF,TGTGCCAGTGGGATTGACGGCGGGGAGCTGTTTTTT
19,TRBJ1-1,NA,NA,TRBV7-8,CASSSVGRPVSEMNTEAFF,TGTGCCAGCAGCTCGGTGGGACGCCCCGTCTCTGAGATGAACACTGAAGCTTTCTTT
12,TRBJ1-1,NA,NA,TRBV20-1,CSARDMGTEAFF,TGCAGTGCTAGAGATATGGGAACTGAAGCTTTCTTT
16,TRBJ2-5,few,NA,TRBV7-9,CASSPRREDPKGTQYF,TGTGCCAGCAGCCCCCGACGCGAGGACCCAAAAGGGACCCAGTACTTC
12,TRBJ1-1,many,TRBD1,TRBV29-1,CSARQGAIEAFF,TGCAGCGCCCGACAGGGGGCTATTGAAGCTTTCTTT
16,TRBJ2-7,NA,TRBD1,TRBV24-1,CATSSPGQGKTYEQYF,TGTGCCACCAGCAGCCCTGGACAGGGTAAGACCTACGAGCAGTACTTC
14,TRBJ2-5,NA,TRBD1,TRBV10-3,CAALYRTGRETQYF,TGTGCCGCGCTCTATAGGACAGGGAGGGAGACCCAGTACTTC
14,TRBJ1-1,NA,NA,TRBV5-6,CASSFGRMNTKAFF,TGTGCCAGCAGCTTTGGACGGATGAACACTAAAGCTTTCTTT
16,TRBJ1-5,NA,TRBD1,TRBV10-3,CASSYTFASGGQPQHF,TGTGCCAGCAGTTACACGTTCGCCTCAGGGGGTCAGCCCCAGCATTTT
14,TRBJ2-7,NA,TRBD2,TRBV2,CASAGTSGTYEQYF,TGTGCCAGCGCCGGGACTAGCGGGACCTACGAGCAGTACTTC
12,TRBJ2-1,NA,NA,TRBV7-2,CASSISVDEQFF,TGTGCCAGTAGTATCTCCGTGGATGAGCAGTTCTTC
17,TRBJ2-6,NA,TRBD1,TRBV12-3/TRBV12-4,CASSLTGTGMGANVLTF,TGTGCCAGCAGTTTAACCGGGACAGGCATGGGGGCCAACGTCCTGACTTTC
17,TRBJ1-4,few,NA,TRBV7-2,CASSLSSQDGWYEKLFF,TGTGCCAGCAGTTTATCGTCTCAGGACGGGTGGTATGAAAAACTGTTTTTT
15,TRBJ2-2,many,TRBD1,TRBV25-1,CASRDSTGVTGELFF,TGTGCCAGCAGAGACTCGACAGGGGTCACCGGGGAGCTGTTTTTT
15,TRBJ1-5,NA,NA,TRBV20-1,CSARDRGSGGEPQHF,TGCAGTGCTAGAGATAGGGGATCTGGGGGGGAGCCCCAGCATTTT
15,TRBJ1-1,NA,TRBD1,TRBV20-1,CSASERDRETGPAFF,TGCAGTGCTAGCGAGAGGGACAGGGAAACGGGACCCGCTTTCTTT
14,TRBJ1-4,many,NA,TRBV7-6,CASSSADPNEKLFF,TGTGCCAGCAGCTCAGCGGACCCAAATGAAAAACTGTTTTTT
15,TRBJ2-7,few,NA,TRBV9,CASSPGRDISYEQYF,TGTGCCAGCAGCCCGGGCCGGGACATTTCCTACGAGCAGTACTTC
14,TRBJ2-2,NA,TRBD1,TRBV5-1,CASKAGGGTGELFF,TGCGCCAGCAAAGCAGGGGGTGGCACCGGGGAGCTGTTTTTT
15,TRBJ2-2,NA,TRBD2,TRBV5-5,CASSLLAGETGELFF,TGTGCCAGCAGCTTACTAGCGGGAGAAACCGGGGAGCTGTTTTTT
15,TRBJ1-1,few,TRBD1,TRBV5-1,CASSFYRGQDTEAFF,TGCGCCAGCAGCTTCTACAGGGGGCAGGACACTGAAGCTTTCTTT
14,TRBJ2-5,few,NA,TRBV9,CASSVGYREETQYF,TGTGCCAGCAGCGTAGGGTACAGGGAAGAGACCCAGTACTTC
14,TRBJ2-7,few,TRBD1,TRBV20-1,CSANRDRISYEQYF,TGCAGTGCCAACCGGGACAGAATTTCCTACGAGCAGTACTTC
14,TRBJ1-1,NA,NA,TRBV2,CASSLSDRPYEAFF,TGTGCCAGCAGTTTAAGTGACAGGCCTTATGAAGCTTTCTTT